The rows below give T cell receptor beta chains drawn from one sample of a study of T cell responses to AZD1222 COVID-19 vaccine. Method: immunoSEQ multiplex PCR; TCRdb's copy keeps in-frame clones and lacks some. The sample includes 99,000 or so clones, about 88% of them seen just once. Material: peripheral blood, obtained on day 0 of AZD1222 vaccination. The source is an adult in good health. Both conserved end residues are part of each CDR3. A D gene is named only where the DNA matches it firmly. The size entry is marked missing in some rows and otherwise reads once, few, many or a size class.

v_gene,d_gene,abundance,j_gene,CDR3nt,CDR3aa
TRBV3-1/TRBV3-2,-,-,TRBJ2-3,TGTGCCAGCAGCCAAGTGGGAGATACGCAGTATTTT,CASSQVGDTQYF
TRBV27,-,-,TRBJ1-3,TGTGCCAGCAGTCCAACGAGGAGCTCTGGAAACACCATATATTTT,CASSPTRSSGNTIYF
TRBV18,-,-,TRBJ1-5,TGTGCCAGCTCACCACGAGCGGATCAGCCCCAGCATTTT,CASSPRADQPQHF
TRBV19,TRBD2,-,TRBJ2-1,TGTGCCAGTAGTACCACTAGCGGGAGTTATGAGCAGTTCTTC,CASSTTSGSYEQFF
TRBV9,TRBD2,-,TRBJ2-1,TGTGCCAGCAGCGTAGAATCCGGGACTAGCAGCTATGAGCAGTTCTTC,CASSVESGTSSYEQFF
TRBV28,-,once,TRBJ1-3,TGTGCCAGCAGCCCGGGGGCGGGGGACACCATATATTTT,CASSPGAGDTIYF
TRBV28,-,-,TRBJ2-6,TGTGCCAGCAGTTCCCCCCTTACTGGGGCCAACGTCCTGACTTTC,CASSSPLTGANVLTF
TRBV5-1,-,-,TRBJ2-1,TGCGCCAGCAGCTTGGCACAGGGCTCCTACAATGAGCAGTTCTTC,CASSLAQGSYNEQFF
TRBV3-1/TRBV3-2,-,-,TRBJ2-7,TGTGCCAGCAGCCACCCCCTCGGCACCGAGCAGTACTTC,CASSHPLGTEQYF
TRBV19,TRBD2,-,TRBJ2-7,TGTGCCAGTAGTCCACCCGGGACTAGCGGCACCTACGAGCAGTACTTC,CASSPPGTSGTYEQYF
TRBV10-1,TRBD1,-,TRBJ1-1,TGCGCCAGCAGAGACAGGGCGGACACTGAAGCTTTCTTT,CASRDRADTEAFF
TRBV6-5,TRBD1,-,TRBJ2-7,TGTGCCAGCAGTTACTCGTCAGGGGGAGATTACGAGCAGTACTTC,CASSYSSGGDYEQYF
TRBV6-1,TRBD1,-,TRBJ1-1,TGTGCCAGCAGTGAGACAGGGGGCTTCACTGAAGCTTTCTTT,CASSETGGFTEAFF
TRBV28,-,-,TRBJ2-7,TGTGCCAGCAGTCTCGGGGGATTTGTAACAAGGGACTACGAGCAGTACTTC,CASSLGGFVTRDYEQYF
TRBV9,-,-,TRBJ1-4,TGTGCCAGCAGCTTAAGACAGGCGGGCGAAAAACTGTTTTTT,CASSLRQAGEKLFF
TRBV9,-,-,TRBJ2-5,TGTGCCAGCAGCCCCGCCCCGGACCGGGGGGCAGAGACCCAGTACTTC,CASSPAPDRGAETQYF
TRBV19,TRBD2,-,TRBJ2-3,TGTGCCAGTCAGCCCCACTATGGGGGGCAGCGGGAGACCTTTGTAGATACGCAGTATTTT,CASQPHYGGQRETFVDTQYF
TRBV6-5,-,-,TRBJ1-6,TGTGCCAGCAGTTCAACAGGGCATGGGGCCCTCCACTTT,CASSSTGHGALHF
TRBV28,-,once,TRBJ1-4,TGTGCCAGCAGTCGCACCCCCGCGGATGAAAAACTGTTTTTT,CASSRTPADEKLFF
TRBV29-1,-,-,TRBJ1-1,TGCAGCGCGTTAGTGGGGGCCAACACTGAAGCTTTCTTT,CSALVGANTEAFF
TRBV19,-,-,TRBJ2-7,TGTGCCAGTAGTATTTGGGGAAGCGAGCAGTACTTC,CASSIWGSEQYF
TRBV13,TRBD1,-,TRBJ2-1,TGTGCCAGCAGCTCAGGGACAGAGGGCAATGAGCAGTTCTTC,CASSSGTEGNEQFF
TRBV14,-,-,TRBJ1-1,TGTGCCAGCAGCCTATACTTAGGGTTGAACACTGAAGCTTTCTTT,CASSLYLGLNTEAFF
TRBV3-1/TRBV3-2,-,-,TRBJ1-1,TGTGCCAGCAGCTCAAGAACAGGGACCGCTTTCTTT,CASSSRTGTAFF
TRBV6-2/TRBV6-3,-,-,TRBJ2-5,TGTGCCAGCAGTTACTCAGGACTGGGGACCCAGTACTTC,CASSYSGLGTQYF
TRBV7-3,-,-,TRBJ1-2,TGTGCCAGCAGCTTGGGACCGACACGTGGCTACACCTTC,CASSLGPTRGYTF
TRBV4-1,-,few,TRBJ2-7,TGCGCCAGCAGCCAAGTAGATCTGGGCCTGTCGTATGGCGAGCAGTACTTC,CASSQVDLGLSYGEQYF
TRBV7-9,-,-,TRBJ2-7,TGTGCCAGCATCTCGCCGGGGGCTGGAGAGCAGTACTTC,CASISPGAGEQYF
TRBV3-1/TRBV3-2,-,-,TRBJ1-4,TGTGCCAGCAGCGCCCGGGTGGATGAAAAACTGTTTTTT,CASSARVDEKLFF
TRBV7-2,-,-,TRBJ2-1,TGTGCCAGCAGCTTAGACTACTACAATGAGCAGTTCTTC,CASSLDYYNEQFF
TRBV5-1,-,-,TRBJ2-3,TGCGCCAGCAGCACTGGACAGACCACAGATACGCAGTATTTT,CASSTGQTTDTQYF
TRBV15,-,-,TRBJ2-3,TGTGCCACCAGCAGAGATCACGCAGATACGCAGTATTTT,CATSRDHADTQYF
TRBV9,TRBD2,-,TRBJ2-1,TGTGCCAGCAGCGTAGGGGAAAGGGTGCCTAGCGGGTCGAAGCAGTTCTTC,CASSVGERVPSGSKQFF
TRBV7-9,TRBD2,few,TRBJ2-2,TGTGTCCCGGGACTAGCAAACACCGGGGAGCTGTTTTTT,CVPGLANTGELFF
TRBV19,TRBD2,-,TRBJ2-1,TGTGCCAGCCGGCCCCTTATAGCGGGTAGATCCTACAATGAGCAGTTCTTC,CASRPLIAGRSYNEQFF
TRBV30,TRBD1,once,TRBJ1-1,TGTGCCTGGACCCTCCCGCGGACAGGGATCACTGAAGCTTTCTTT,CAWTLPRTGITEAFF
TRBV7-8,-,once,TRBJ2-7,TGTGCCAGCAGCTTAGGACCAACAGGAGGGAGGTACGAGCAGTACTTC,CASSLGPTGGRYEQYF
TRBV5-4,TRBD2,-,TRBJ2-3,TGTGCCAGCGGGGGGCTAGCGGGGAACACAGATACGCAGTATTTT,CASGGLAGNTDTQYF
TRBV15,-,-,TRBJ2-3,TGTGCCACCAGCACCCGGGACTCCAATACGCAGTATTTT,CATSTRDSNTQYF
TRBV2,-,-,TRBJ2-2,TGTGCCAGCAGTCTACAGGGCCCGAACACCGGGGAGCTGTTTTTT,CASSLQGPNTGELFF
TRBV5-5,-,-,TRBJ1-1,TGTGCCAGCAGCTTCGGCAGAGTAAACACTGAAGCTTTCTTT,CASSFGRVNTEAFF
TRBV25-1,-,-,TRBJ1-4,TGTGCCAGCAGGAACACAGGGTTCGATGAAAAACTGTTTTTT,CASRNTGFDEKLFF
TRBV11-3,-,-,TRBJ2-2,TGTGCCAGCAGCTTTAGGGGTCAGGCCGGGGAGCTGTTTTTT,CASSFRGQAGELFF
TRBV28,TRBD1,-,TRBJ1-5,TGTGCCAGCAGGGGGACAGGGGGCAGCAATCAGCCCCAGCATTTT,CASRGTGGSNQPQHF
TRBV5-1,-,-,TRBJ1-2,TGCGCCAGCAGGCTGGGAGTAAACTATGGCTACACCTTC,CASRLGVNYGYTF
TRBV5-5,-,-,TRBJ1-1,TGTGCCAGCAGCTTGGTGGAGGGGTACTACGAAGCTTTCTTT,CASSLVEGYYEAFF
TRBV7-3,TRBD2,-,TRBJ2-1,TGTGCCAGCAGCGCGCGTTCTAGCGGGAGACTCTATGAGCAGTTCTTC,CASSARSSGRLYEQFF
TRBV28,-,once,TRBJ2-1,TGTGCCAGCAGTTTGAGTCCCTCCTACAATGAGCAGTTCTTC,CASSLSPSYNEQFF
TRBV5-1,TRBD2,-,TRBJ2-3,TGCGCCAGCAGCTTGGAAGCGGGAGTGACAGATACGCAGTATTTT,CASSLEAGVTDTQYF
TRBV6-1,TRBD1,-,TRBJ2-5,TGTGCCAGCAGTGGGGGACAGGGCAGGGTTTACCAAGAGACCCAGTACTTC,CASSGGQGRVYQETQYF
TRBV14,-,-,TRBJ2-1,TGTGCCAGCAGCCAAGGACATCCCTATGAGCAGTTCTTC,CASSQGHPYEQFF